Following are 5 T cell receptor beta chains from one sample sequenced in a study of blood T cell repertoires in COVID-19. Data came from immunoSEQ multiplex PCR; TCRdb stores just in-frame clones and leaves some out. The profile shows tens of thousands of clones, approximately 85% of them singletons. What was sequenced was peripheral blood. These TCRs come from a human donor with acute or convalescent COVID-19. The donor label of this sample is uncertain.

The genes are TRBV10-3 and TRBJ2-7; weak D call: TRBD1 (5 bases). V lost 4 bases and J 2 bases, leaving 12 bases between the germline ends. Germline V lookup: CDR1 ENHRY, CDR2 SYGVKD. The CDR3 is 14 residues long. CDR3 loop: CAISGVGAAYEQYF. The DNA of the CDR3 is TGTGCCATCAGTGGGGTTGGGGCCGCCTACGAGCAGTACTTC.

The chain's CDR3 is CAWSAQQGWTGELFF. The DNA of the CDR3 is TGTGCCTGGAGTGCCCAACAGGGTTGGACCGGGGAGCTGTTTTTT. This chain joins TRBV30 and TRBJ2-2; maybe TRBD1 (6 bases). This CDR3 spans 15 amino acids. V dropped 1 base and J dropped 5 bases, with 14 bases sitting between them. The V gene's germline CDR1 is GTSNPN and CDR2 SVGIG (reference sequence).

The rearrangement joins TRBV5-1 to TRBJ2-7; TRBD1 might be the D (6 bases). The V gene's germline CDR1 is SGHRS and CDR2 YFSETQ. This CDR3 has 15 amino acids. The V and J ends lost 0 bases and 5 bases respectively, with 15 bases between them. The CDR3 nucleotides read TGCGCCAGCAGCTTGGAGGCAGGGGCGGACCACGAGCAGTACTTC. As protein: CASSLEAGADHEQYF.

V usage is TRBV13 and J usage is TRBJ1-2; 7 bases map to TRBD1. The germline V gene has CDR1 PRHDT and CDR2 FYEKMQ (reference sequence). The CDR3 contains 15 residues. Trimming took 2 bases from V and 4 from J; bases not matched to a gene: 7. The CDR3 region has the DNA TGTGCCAGCAGCTTATTTCAGGGGGAGATCTATGGCTACACCTTC. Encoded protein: CASSLFQGEIYGYTF.

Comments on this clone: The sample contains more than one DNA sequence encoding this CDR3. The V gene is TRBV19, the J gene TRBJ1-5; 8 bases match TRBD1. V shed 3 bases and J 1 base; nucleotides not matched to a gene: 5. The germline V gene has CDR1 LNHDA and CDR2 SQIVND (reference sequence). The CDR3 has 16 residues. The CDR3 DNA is TGTGCCAGTAGTATGCCGGACAGGGCGAGCAATCAGCCCCAGCATTTT. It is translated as CASSMPDRASNQPQHF.